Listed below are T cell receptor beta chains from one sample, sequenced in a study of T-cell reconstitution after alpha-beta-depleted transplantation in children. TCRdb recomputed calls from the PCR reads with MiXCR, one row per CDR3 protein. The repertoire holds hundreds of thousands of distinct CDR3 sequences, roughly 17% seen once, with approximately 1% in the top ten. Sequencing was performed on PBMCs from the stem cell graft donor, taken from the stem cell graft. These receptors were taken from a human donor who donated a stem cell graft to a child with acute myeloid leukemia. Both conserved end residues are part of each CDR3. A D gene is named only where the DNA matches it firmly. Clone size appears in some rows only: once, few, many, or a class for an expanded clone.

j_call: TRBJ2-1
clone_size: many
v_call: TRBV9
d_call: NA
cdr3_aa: CASSVGVAPWDEQFF
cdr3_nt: TGTGCCAGCAGCGTAGGGGTAGCTCCTTGGGATGAGCAGTTCTTC

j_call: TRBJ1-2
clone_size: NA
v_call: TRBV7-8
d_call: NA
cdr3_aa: CASSLYLDRTYGYTF
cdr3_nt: TGTGCCAGCAGCTTATATTTAGACAGGACCTATGGCTACACCTTC

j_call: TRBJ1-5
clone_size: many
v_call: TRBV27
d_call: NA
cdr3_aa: CASSSSRVLDNQPQHF
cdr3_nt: TGTGCCAGCAGTTCGAGCAGGGTTTTGGACAATCAGCCCCAGCATTTT

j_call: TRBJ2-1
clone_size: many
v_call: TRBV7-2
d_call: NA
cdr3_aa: CASSLDPPDEQFF
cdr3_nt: TGTGCCAGCAGCTTAGATCCTCCAGATGAGCAGTTCTTC

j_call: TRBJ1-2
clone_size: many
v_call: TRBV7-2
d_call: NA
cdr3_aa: CASSVQFGYTF
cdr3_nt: TGTGCCAGCAGCGTGCAATTTGGCTACACCTTC

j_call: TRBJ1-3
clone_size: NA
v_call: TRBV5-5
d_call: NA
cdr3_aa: CASSLTGSAGNTIYF
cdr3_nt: TGTGCCAGCAGCTTAACAGGGTCAGCTGGAAACACCATATATTTT

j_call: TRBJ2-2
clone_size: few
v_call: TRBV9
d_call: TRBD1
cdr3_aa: CASSLSPDRARTGELFF
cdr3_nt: TGTGCCAGCAGCCTCAGTCCGGACAGGGCCAGGACCGGGGAGCTGTTTTTT

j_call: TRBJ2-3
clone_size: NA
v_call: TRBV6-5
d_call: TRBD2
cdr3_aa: CASSYQAGGPTDTQYF
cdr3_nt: TGTGCCAGCAGTTACCAAGCGGGGGGGCCCACAGATACGCAGTATTTT

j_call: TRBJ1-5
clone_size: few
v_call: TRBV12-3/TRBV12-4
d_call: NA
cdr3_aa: CASSLTQTHQPQHF
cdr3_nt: TGTGCCAGCAGTTTAACGCAGACCCATCAGCCCCAGCATTTT

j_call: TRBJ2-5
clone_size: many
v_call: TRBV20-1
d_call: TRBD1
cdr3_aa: CSARETGRETQYF
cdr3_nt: TGCAGTGCTAGAGAGACAGGGCGAGAGACCCAGTACTTC

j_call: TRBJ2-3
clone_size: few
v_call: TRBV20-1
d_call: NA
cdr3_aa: CSAPSPRGRTDTQYF
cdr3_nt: TGCAGTGCTCCTTCCCCTCGGGGGCGCACAGATACGCAGTATTTT

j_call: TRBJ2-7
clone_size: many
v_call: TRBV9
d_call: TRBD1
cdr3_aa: CASSTGQGPTYEQYF
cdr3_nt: TGTGCCAGCAGCACCGGACAGGGGCCTACCTACGAGCAGTACTTC

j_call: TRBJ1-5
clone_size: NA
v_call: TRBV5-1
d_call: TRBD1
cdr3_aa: CASSPGDRGRYPLTQPQHF
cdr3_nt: TGCGCCAGCAGCCCCGGGGACAGGGGACGCTATCCTCTGACTCAGCCCCAGCATTTT

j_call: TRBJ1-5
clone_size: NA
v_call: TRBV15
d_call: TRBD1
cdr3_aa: CATSRRDRDPRGNQPQHF
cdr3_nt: TGTGCCACCAGCAGAAGAGACAGGGATCCAAGGGGCAATCAGCCCCAGCATTTT

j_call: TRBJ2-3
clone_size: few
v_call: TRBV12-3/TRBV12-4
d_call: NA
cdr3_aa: CASSFQIAVSSTDTQYF
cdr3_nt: TGTGCCAGCAGTTTCCAAATAGCGGTCTCAAGCACAGATACGCAGTATTTT

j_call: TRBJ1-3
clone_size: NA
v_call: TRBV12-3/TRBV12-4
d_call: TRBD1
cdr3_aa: CASSLPKGANTIYF
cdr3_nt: TGTGCCAGCAGTCTTCCGAAGGGGGCAAACACCATATATTTT

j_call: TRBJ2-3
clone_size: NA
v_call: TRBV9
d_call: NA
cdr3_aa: CASSVEEGVLTDTQYF
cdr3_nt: TGTGCCAGCAGCGTAGAAGAGGGCGTACTCACAGATACGCAGTATTTT

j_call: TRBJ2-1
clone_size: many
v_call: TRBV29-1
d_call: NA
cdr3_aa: CSVPRVSYNEQFF
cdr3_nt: TGCAGCGTTCCCAGGGTATCCTACAATGAGCAGTTCTTC

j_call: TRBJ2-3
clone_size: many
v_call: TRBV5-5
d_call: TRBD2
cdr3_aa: CASSLLTSGGTDTQYF
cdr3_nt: TGTGCCAGCAGCTTACTTACTAGCGGGGGAACAGATACGCAGTATTTT

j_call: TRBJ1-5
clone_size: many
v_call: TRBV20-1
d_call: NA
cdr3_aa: CSARGPSGNQPQHF
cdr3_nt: TGCAGTGCTAGAGGGCCCAGTGGCAATCAGCCCCAGCATTTT

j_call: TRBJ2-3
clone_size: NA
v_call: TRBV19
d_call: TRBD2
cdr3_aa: CASSLQASGGPFRRDTQYF
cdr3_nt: TGTGCCAGTAGTCTCCAGGCTAGCGGGGGGCCCTTTAGGCGGGATACGCAGTATTTT

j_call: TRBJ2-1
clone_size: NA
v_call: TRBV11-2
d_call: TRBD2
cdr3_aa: CASSFKRSGGGGSYNEQFF
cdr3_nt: TGTGCCAGCAGCTTCAAGAGGAGCGGGGGGGGCGGGTCCTACAATGAGCAGTTCTTC

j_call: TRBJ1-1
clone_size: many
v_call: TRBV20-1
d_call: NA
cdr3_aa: CSARTAPANTEAFF
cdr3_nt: TGCAGTGCTAGAACAGCTCCCGCGAACACTGAAGCTTTCTTT

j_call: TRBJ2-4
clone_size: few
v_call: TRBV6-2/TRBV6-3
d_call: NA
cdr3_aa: CASSYGVAKNIQYF
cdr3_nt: TGTGCCAGCAGTTATGGGGTTGCCAAAAACATTCAGTACTTC

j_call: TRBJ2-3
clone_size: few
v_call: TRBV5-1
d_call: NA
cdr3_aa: CASSPMTGHTDTQYF
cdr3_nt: TGCGCCAGCAGCCCTATGACTGGGCACACAGATACGCAGTATTTT

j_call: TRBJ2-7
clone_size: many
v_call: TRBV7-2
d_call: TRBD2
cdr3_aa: CASSYGLDEYEQYF
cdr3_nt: TGTGCCAGCAGCTACGGACTAGACGAGTACGAGCAGTACTTC

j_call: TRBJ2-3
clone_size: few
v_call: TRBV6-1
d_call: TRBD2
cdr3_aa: CASRSLAGGPLDTQYF
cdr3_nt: TGTGCCAGCAGATCCCTAGCGGGGGGGCCGCTCGATACGCAGTATTTT

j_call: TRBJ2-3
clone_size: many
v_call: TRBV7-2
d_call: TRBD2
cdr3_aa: CASSFASGVADTQYF
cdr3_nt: TGTGCCAGCAGCTTCGCTAGCGGGGTTGCAGATACGCAGTATTTT

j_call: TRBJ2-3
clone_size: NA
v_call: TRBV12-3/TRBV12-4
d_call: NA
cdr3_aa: CASSSTGRTTDTQYF
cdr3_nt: TGTGCCAGCAGTTCGACAGGACGTACCACAGATACGCAGTATTTT

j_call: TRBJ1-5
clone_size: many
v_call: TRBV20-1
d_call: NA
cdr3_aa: CSATLSGGSNQPQHF
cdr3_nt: TGCAGTGCCACTTTAAGTGGGGGTAGCAATCAGCCCCAGCATTTT

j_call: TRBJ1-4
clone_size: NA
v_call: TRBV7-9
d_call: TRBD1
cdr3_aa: CASSPTGSNEKLFF
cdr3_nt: TGTGCCAGCAGCCCGACAGGGAGTAATGAAAAACTGTTTTTT

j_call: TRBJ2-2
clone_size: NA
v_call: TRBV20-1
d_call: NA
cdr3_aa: CSARDLGEGGSITGELFF
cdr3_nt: TGCAGTGCTAGAGATCTCGGCGAGGGGGGATCTATCACCGGGGAGCTGTTTTTT

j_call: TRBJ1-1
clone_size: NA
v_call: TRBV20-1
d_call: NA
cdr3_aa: CSARDRLGNTEAFF
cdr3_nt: TGCAGTGCTAGAGATCGACTGGGGAACACTGAAGCTTTCTTT

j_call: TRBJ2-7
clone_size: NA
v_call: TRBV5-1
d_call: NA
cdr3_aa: CASSFEQLYEQYF
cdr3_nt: TGCGCCAGCAGCTTCGAACAGCTCTACGAGCAGTACTTC

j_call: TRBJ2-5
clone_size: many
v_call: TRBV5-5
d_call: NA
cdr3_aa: CASSPGTYQETQYF
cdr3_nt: TGTGCCAGCAGCCCTGGGACATACCAAGAGACCCAGTACTTC

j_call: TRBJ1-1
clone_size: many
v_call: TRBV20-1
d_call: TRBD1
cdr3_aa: CSARVRGVTGGPAAFF
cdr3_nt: TGCAGTGCTAGAGTCAGAGGCGTGACAGGGGGCCCGGCGGCTTTCTTT

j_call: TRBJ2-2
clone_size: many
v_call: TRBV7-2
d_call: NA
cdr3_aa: CASSSAGRTGELFF
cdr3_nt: TGTGCCAGCAGCAGCGCAGGGCGGACCGGGGAGCTGTTTTTT

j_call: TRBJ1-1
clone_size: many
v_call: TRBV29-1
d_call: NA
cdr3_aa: CSVARDRNTEAFF
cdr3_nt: TGCAGCGTTGCCCGGGATCGGAACACTGAAGCTTTCTTT

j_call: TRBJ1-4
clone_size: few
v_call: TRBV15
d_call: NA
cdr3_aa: CATSRVWQVTNEKLFF
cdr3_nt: TGTGCCACCAGCAGAGTATGGCAGGTTACTAATGAAAAACTGTTTTTT

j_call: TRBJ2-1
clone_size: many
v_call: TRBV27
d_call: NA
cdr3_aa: CASSARYEQFF
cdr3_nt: TGTGCCAGCAGTGCACGGTATGAGCAGTTCTTC

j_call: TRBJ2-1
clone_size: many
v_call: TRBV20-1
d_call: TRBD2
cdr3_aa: CSAGAGGQRTNEQFF
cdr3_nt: TGCAGTGCTGGGGCGGGGGGGCAGAGAACTAATGAGCAGTTCTTC

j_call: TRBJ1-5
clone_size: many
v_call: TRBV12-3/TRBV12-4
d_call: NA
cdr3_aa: CASSLAGGIWDQPQHF
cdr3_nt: TGTGCCAGCAGTTTAGCGGGAGGGATATGGGATCAGCCCCAGCATTTT

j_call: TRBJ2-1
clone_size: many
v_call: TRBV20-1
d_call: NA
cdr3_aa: CSARGVSGGYNEQFF
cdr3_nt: TGCAGTGCTAGAGGAGTTAGCGGTGGGTACAATGAGCAGTTCTTC

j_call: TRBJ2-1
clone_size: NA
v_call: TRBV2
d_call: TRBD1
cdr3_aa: CASSNRDRAFGEQFF
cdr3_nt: TGTGCCAGCAGTAACCGGGACAGGGCCTTCGGGGAGCAGTTCTTC

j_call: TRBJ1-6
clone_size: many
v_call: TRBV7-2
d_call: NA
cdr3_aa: CASSLWGENSPLHF
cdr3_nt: TGTGCCAGCAGCTTATGGGGGGAGAATTCACCCCTCCACTTT